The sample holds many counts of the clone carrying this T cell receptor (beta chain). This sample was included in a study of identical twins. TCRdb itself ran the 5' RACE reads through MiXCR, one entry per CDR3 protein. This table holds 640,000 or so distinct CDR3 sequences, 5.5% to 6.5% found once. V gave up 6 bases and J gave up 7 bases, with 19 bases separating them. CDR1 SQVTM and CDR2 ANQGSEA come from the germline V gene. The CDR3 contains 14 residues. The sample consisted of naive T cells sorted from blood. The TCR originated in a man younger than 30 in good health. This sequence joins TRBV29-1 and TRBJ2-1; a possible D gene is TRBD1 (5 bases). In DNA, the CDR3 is TGCAGCGTGTCCAGGGCGATAGGATTTAATGAGCAGTTCTTC. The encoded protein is CSVSRAIGFNEQFF.